The clone carrying this TCR beta chain was detected once. What it binds is unknown. Unrecorded immune exposure was likely among donors, who were nominally healthy when sampled. This specimen belongs to a study of cytomegalovirus exposure and HLA in healthy donors. Overall study results and limits: In a later analysis, a missense DCLRE1C variant was linked to TCR beta V- and J-gene trimming. Specificity for CMV antigens was confirmed in vitro for three of the CMV-associated chains.

Germline CDR1 and CDR2: MNHNS and SASEGT. This CDR3 has 12 residues. V shed 4 bases and J shed 6 bases, with 9 bases lying between them. The study ran its PCR with 60 Vbeta and 13 Jbeta primers. This table comes from immunoSEQ multiplex PCR, and its TCRdb copy is limited to in-frame clones, with some not included. This sample yields about 170,000 clones, of which around 74% are seen a single time; around 3.2% belongs to the top ten. The TCR comes from a female donor in good health and CMV-seronegative. The sample comprised PBMCs. The chain uses TRBV6-1 and TRBJ1-1, with TRBD1 as a possible D gene (5 bases). This CDR3 is CASSADRAEAFF. The CDR3 DNA is TGTGCCAGCAGTGCCGACAGAGCTGAAGCTTTCTTT.